This T cell receptor (beta chain) emerged from a study of blood T cells in healthy people across ages. Sample-barcoded 5' priming and a J-beta primer mix drove a second PCR of 7 to 11 cycles. Every cDNA was tagged by a template-switch adaptor with 12 random nucleotides. TCRdb re-analysed the 5' RACE reads in MiXCR, keeping a single row per CDR3 protein. Of some 1.6 million distinct CDR3 sequences listed, around 35% are singletons. In each sample, at least 7 million PBMCs were isolated. The junction had 10 bases not matched to a gene; V was cut back by 4 bases and J by 1 base. Germline V CDR1 and CDR2: LGHDT, YNNKEL (reference sequence). The CDR3 loop spans 17 amino acids. This clonotype has more than one count but fewer than ten.

This receptor was identified in a woman aged 30 to 39 in good health. This chain uses TRBV3-1 with TRBJ2-5; 9 bases map to TRBD2. Sequenced sample: blood. CDR3 coding DNA: TGTGCCAGCAGCCCGACTAGAGCGGGGGGCTTCCAAGAGACCCAGTACTTC. Encoded protein: CASSPTRAGGFQETQYF.